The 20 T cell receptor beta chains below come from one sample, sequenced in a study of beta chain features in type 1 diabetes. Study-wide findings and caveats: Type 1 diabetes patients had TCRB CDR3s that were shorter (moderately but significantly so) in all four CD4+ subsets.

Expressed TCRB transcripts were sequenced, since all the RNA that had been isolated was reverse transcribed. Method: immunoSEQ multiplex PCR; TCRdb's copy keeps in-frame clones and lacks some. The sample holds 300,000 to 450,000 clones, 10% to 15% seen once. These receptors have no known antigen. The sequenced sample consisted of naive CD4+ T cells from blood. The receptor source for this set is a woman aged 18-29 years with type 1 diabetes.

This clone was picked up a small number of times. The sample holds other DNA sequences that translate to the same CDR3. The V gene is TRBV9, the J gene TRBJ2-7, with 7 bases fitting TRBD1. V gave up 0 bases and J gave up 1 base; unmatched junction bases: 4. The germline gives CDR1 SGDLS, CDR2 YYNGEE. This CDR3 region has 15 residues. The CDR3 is CASSVGQGPSYEQYF. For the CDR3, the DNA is TGTGCCAGCAGCGTAGGACAGGGCCCATCCTACGAGCAGTACTTC.

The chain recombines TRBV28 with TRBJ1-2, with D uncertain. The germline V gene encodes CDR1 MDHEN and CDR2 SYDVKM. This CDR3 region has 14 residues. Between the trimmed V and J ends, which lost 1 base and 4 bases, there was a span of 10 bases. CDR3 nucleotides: TGTGCCAGCAGTTTATCGAGGCGGATCTATGGCTACACCTTC. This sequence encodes CASSLSRRIYGYTF.

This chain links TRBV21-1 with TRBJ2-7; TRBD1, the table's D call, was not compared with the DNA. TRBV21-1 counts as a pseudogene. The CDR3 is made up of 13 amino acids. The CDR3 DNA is TGTGCCAGCAGCAAGCAGGGCCCCTACGAGCAGTACTTC. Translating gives CASSKQGPYEQYF.

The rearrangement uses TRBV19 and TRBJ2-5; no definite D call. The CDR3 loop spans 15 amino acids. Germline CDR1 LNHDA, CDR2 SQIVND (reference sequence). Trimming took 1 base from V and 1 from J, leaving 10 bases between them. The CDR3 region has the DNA TGTGCCAGTAGTATAGCGGTCTATAGCCAAGAGACCCAGTACTTC. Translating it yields CASSIAVYSQETQYF.

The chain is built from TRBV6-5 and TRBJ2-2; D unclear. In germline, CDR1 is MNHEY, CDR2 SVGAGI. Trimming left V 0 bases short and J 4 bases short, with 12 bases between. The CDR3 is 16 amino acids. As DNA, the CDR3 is TGTGCCAGCAGTTACTCGGTTACAGCCAGCACCGGGGAGCTGTTTTTT. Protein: CASSYSVTASTGELFF.

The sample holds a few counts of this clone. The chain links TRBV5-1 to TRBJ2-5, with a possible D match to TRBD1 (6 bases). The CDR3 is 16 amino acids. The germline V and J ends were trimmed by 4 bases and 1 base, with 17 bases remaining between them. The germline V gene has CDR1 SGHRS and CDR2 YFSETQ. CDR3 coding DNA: TGCGCCAGCAGCGGCTCAGGGGCAATCGTCCAAGAGACCCAGTACTTC. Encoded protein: CASSGSGAIVQETQYF.

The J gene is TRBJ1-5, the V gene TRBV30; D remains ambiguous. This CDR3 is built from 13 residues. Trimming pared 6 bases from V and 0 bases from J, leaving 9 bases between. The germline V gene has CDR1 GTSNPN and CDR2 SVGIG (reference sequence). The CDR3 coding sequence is TGTGCCTGTGGGCAGAATAGCAATCAGCCCCAGCATTTT. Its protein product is CACGQNSNQPQHF.

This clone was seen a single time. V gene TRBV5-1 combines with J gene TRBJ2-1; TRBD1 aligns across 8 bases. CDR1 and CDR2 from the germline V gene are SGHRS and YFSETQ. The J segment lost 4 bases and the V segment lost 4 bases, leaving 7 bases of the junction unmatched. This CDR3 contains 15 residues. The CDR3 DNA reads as TGCGCCAGCAGCCACGGGACAGGTAATTACAATGAGCAGTTCTTC. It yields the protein CASSHGTGNYNEQFF.

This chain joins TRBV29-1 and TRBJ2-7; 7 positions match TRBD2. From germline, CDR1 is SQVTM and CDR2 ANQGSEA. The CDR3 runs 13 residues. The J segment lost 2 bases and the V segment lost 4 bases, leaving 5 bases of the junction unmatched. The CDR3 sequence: CSVVKRDTYEQYF. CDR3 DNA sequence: TGCAGCGTTGTGAAGCGGGATACCTACGAGCAGTACTTC.

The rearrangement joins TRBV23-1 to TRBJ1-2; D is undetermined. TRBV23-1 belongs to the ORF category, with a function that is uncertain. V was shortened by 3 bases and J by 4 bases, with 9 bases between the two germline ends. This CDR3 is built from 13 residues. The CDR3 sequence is CASSQLDPYGYTF. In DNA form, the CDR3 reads TGCGCCAGCAGTCAGCTAGATCCCTATGGCTACACCTTC.

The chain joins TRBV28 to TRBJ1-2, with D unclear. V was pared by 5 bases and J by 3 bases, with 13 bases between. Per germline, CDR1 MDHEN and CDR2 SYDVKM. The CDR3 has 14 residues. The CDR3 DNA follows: TGTGCCAGCAGTCCCACGGTGGAGGACTATGGCTACACCTTC. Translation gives CASSPTVEDYGYTF.

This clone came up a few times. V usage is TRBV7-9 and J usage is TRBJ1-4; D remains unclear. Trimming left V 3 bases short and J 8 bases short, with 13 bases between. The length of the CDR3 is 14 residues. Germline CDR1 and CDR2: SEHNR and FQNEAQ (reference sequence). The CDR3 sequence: CASSFRGPNEKLFF. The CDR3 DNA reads TGTGCCAGCAGCTTTCGGGGTCCCAACGAAAAACTGTTTTTT.

CDR3 loop: CATSRLAGGGRGEQFF. DNA for the CDR3: TGTGCCACCAGTCGACTAGCGGGAGGTGGGAGGGGTGAGCAGTTCTTC. V gene TRBV15 combines with J gene TRBJ2-1; 13 bases map to TRBD2. This CDR3 has 16 amino acids. V was pared by 6 bases and J by 9 bases, with 11 bases of the junction left unmatched. Germline CDR1 reads LNHNV; CDR2 reads YYDKDF (reference sequence).

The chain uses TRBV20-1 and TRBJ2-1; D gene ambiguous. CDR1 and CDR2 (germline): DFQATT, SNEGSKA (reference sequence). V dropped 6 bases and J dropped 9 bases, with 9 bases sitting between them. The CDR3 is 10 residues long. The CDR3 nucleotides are TGCAGTGCCCGTTTCGTTGAGCAGTTCTTC. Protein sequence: CSARFVEQFF.

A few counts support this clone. CDR3 sequence (DNA): TGCGCCAGCAGCTTGGTCGCCAGGAATACGCAGTATTTT. Amino acids: CASSLVARNTQYF. The chain couples TRBV5-1 to TRBJ2-3; D not certain. Germline assignment: CDR1 SGHRS and CDR2 YFSETQ. V was trimmed by 0 bases and J by 7 bases, leaving 9 bases between them. The CDR3 has 13 residues.

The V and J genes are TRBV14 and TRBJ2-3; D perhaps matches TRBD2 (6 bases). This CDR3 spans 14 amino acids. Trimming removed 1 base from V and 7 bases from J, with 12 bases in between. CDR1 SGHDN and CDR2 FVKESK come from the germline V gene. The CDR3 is CASSQAGEGNTQYF. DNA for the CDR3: TGTGCCAGCAGCCAAGCGGGAGAAGGAAATACGCAGTATTTT. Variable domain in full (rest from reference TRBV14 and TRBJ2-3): EAGVTQFPSHSVIEKGQTVTLRCDPISGHDNLYWYRRVMGKEIKFLLHFVKESKQDESGMPNNRFLAERTGGTYSTLKVQPAELEDSGVYFCASSQAGEGNTQYFGPGTRLTVL.

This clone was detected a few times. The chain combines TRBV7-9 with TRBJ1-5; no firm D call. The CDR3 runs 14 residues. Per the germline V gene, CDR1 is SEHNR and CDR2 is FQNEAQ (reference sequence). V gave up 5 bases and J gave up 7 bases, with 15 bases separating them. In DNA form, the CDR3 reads TGTGCCAGCAGCCACGACACGAGATACCAGCCCCAGCATTTT. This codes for CASSHDTRYQPQHF.

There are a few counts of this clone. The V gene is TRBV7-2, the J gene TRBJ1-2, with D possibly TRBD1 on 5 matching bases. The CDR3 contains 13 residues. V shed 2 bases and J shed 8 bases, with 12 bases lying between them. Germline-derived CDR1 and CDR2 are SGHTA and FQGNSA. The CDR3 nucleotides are TGTGCCAGCAGCTTATATCCAGGGTCGGGCTACACCTTC. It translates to CASSLYPGSGYTF.

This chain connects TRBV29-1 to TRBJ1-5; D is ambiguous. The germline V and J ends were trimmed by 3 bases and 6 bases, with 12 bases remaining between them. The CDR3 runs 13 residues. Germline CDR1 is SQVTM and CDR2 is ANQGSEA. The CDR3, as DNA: TGCAGCGTTGAGGCGGGATGGGGTCAGCCCCAGCATTTT. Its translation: CSVEAGWGQPQHF.

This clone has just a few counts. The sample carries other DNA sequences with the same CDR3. The CDR3 DNA follows: TGTGCCTGGAGTGTCGAAAGCGATCAGCCCCAGCATTTT. This sequence encodes CAWSVESDQPQHF. V and J are TRBV30 and TRBJ1-5, with D uncertain. The V and J ends lost 0 bases and 5 bases respectively, with 8 bases between them. This CDR3 region has 13 residues. Germline lookup yields CDR1 GTSNPN and CDR2 SVGIG (reference sequence).